These 21 T cell receptor beta chains originate from one sample sequenced in a study of blood T cell repertoires in COVID-19. Repertoires were generated with immunoSEQ multiplex PCR, while TCRdb's copy carries only in-frame clones and drops some. The table records approximately 100,000 clones, around 87% of them present only once. Sample: peripheral blood. Every receptor here comes from a woman in her thirties with acute or convalescent COVID-19.

This sequence joins TRBV28 and TRBJ2-7, with 10 nucleotides matching TRBD1. V lost 9 bases and J lost 2; bases outside the gene matches: 7. The CDR3 is made up of 14 amino acids. The germline gives CDR1 MDHEN, CDR2 SYDVKM. The CDR3 here is CASMTGGSTYEQYF. As DNA, the CDR3 is TGTGCCAGTATGACAGGGGGCTCGACCTACGAGCAGTACTTC.

The V call is TRBV5-6, the J call TRBJ1-2, with TRBD1 matching over 7 bases. V lost 2 bases and J lost 3; bases outside the gene matches: 4. The CDR3 is made up of 14 amino acids. Germline V gives CDR1 SGHDT, CDR2 YYEEEE. The CDR3 DNA sequence: TGTGCCAGCAGCTTAACAGGGGAGGACTATGGCTACACCTTC. Encoded protein: CASSLTGEDYGYTF.

The chain couples TRBV18 to TRBJ2-7, with D perhaps TRBD1 (5 bases). This CDR3 is 14 amino acids long. With 6 bases removed from V and 4 bases from J, the gap between germline ends came to 16 bases. Germline CDR1 and CDR2: KGHSH and LQKENI. CDR3 nucleotides: TGTGCCAGCTCCCCTTCCCCTAACAGGTACGAGCAGTACTTC. Its protein product is CASSPSPNRYEQYF.

The rearrangement joins TRBV7-9 to TRBJ2-7; 7 bases match TRBD2. Germline-derived CDR1 and CDR2 are SEHNR and FQNEAQ (reference sequence). V shed 5 bases and J 5 bases; nucleotides not matched to a gene: 12. This CDR3 is built from 15 residues. The CDR3 DNA follows: TGTGCCAGCAGCCACCGACTAGCAACCCCTCACGAGCAGTACTTC. This encodes CASSHRLATPHEQYF.

The gene calls are TRBV13 and TRBJ2-7; 7 bases line up with TRBD1. The J segment lost 2 bases and the V segment lost 4 bases, leaving 2 bases of the junction unmatched. The CDR3 contains 13 residues. From germline, CDR1 is PRHDT and CDR2 FYEKMQ (reference sequence). The CDR3 spells CASSSGQTYEQYF. The CDR3, as DNA: TGTGCCAGCAGCTCGGGACAGACCTACGAGCAGTACTTC.

V and J are TRBV5-1 and TRBJ2-7; 8 bases fit TRBD1. Germline lookup yields CDR1 SGHRS and CDR2 YFSETQ. J was trimmed by 2 bases and V by 4 bases; bases with no gene match: 11. The CDR3 has 16 amino acids. The CDR3 bases are TGCGCCAGCAGCCCGGTTCCCGGGACAGGCACCTACGAGCAGTACTTC. Translated: CASSPVPGTGTYEQYF. Based on the CDR3 plus reference TRBV5-1 and TRBJ2-7, the full variable domain is KAGVTQTPRYLIKTRGQQVTLSCSPISGHRSVSWYQQTPGQGLQFLFEYFSETQRNKGNFPGRFSGRQFSNSRSEMNVSTLELGDSALYLCASSPVPGTGTYEQYFGPGTRLTVT.

This chain links TRBV9 with TRBJ2-1; 8 bases align to TRBD1. Germline V gene sequence: CDR1 SGDLS, CDR2 YYNGEE. The CDR3 is 14 amino acids. V was clipped by 4 bases and J by 6 bases; unmatched bases: 6. CDR3: CASSSWTGLNEQFF. In nucleotides, the CDR3 is TGTGCCAGCAGCTCCTGGACAGGGCTCAATGAGCAGTTCTTC. Combining the CDR3 with reference TRBV9 and TRBJ2-1 gives the whole variable domain DSGVTQTPKHLITATGQRVTLRCSPRSGDLSVYWYQQSLDQGLQFLIQYYNGEERAKGNILERFSAQQFPDLHSELNLSSLELGDSALYFCASSSWTGLNEQFFGPGTRLTVL.

The chain uses TRBV21-1 and TRBJ1-5. TRBV21-1 is given as a pseudogene. The CDR3 spans 13 residues. The CDR3 nucleotides are TGTGCCAGCAATCGGGGAAATAATCAGCCCCAGCATTTT. It specifies CASNRGNNQPQHF.

The chain is built from TRBV5-6 and TRBJ2-7; D is unclear. Germline CDR1 SGHDT, CDR2 YYEEEE. The CDR3 has 13 residues. The germline V and J ends were trimmed by 1 base and 7 bases, with 12 bases remaining between them. The DNA of the CDR3 is TGTGCCAGCAGCTTGACCCGACATGGGGAGCAGTACTTC. Translating it yields CASSLTRHGEQYF.

The chain links TRBV2 to TRBJ1-2; D gene ambiguous. Between the trimmed V and J ends, which lost 6 bases and 6 bases, there was a span of 14 bases. The CDR3 extends over 13 amino acids. From germline, CDR1 is SNHLY and CDR2 FYNNEI. CDR3 sequence: CASRAEIRDGYTF. As DNA, the CDR3 is TGTGCCAGCAGGGCAGAAATCCGGGATGGCTACACCTTC.

V is TRBV4-2 and J is TRBJ2-2; a weak D match, TRBD1 (6 bases). Trimming cost V 0 bases and J 1 base, with 12 bases left between them. The CDR3 extends over 17 amino acids. From germline, CDR1 is LGHNA and CDR2 YNFKEQ. CDR3 DNA: TGTGCCAGCAGCCAAGATCAGGACAGAGGGAACACCGGGGAGCTGTTTTTT. Its translation is CASSQDQDRGNTGELFF.

The chain couples TRBV7-3 to TRBJ2-1, with a tentative D call TRBD2 (6 bases). Germline values: CDR1 SGHTA, CDR2 FQGTGA. V was shortened by 5 bases and J by 7 bases, with 9 bases between the two germline ends. The CDR3 loop spans 12 amino acids. CDR3 loop: CASSPGGNEQFF. The CDR3 nucleotides read TGTGCCAGCAGCCCCGGAGGGAATGAGCAGTTCTTC.

The chain uses TRBV4-1 and TRBJ2-4; unclear D gene. V lost 0 bases and J 0 bases, leaving 12 bases between the germline ends. This CDR3 comprises 17 residues. Germline V lookup: CDR1 MGHRA, CDR2 YSYEKL. Written as DNA, the CDR3 is TGCGCCAGCAGCCAAGATTGGGCTTCTCTAGCCAAAAACATTCAGTACTTC. Translating gives CASSQDWASLAKNIQYF.

As regards this clone: Other nucleotide sequences from this sample produce the same CDR3. The chain carries TRBV6-5 and TRBJ1-3, with D hard to call. Germline assignment: CDR1 MNHEY and CDR2 SVGAGI. The CDR3 covers 16 residues. V lost 0 bases and J 1 base, leaving 10 bases between the germline ends. CDR3 sequence reads: CASSYSRAGSGNTIYF. For the CDR3, the DNA is TGTGCCAGCAGTTACTCGCGAGCGGGGTCTGGAAACACCATATATTTT.

The chain uses TRBV19 and TRBJ1-2; a possible D gene is TRBD1 (5 bases). V gave up 6 bases and J gave up 3 bases, with 11 bases separating them. The CDR3 loop spans 13 amino acids. Germline loops: CDR1 LNHDA, CDR2 SQIVND (reference sequence). CDR3 in amino acids: CASSPGQHYGYTF. For the CDR3, the DNA is TGTGCCAGTAGCCCAGGGCAGCACTATGGCTACACCTTC.

The J gene is TRBJ2-3, the V gene TRBV30, with D unclear. Deletions cut 0 bases from V and 2 bases from J, with 9 bases between. Germline CDR1 is GTSNPN and CDR2 is SVGIG (reference sequence). The CDR3 totals 14 residues. The CDR3 nucleotides read TGTGCCTGGAGTGTAGGAGCCGCCACAGATACGCAGTATTTT. Translation gives CAWSVGAATDTQYF.

V gene TRBV5-6 combines with J gene TRBJ2-6; D is unresolved. The ends were cut back, 3 bases at V and 0 bases at J, with 7 bases in the middle. Germline lookup yields CDR1 SGHDT and CDR2 YYEEEE. The length of the CDR3 is 15 residues. The CDR3 region is CASSSQLSGANVLTF. The CDR3 coding sequence is TGTGCCAGCAGCTCACAGCTCTCTGGGGCCAACGTCCTGACTTTC.

V and J are TRBV5-8 and TRBJ2-3, with 10 bases matching TRBD2. Per germline, CDR1 SGHTS and CDR2 YDEGEE. Trimming removed 4 bases from V and 2 bases from J; junction bases left unmatched: 7. This CDR3 has 16 residues. The CDR3 DNA reads as TGTGCCAGCAGCCCTGAAGCGGGGGGGGTCACAGATACGCAGTATTTT. Translation: CASSPEAGGVTDTQYF.

The chain combines TRBV11-2 with TRBJ2-1; perhaps TRBD2 as D (6 bases). The V end was cut by 4 bases, the J end by 9 bases, with 19 bases between. The CDR3 is 15 amino acids. From germline, CDR1 is SGHAT and CDR2 FQNNGV. This chain's CDR3 is CASSSAGTQRGEQFF. The CDR3 DNA reads as TGTGCCAGCAGCTCCGCGGGAACCCAAAGGGGTGAGCAGTTCTTC.

The chain recombines TRBV28 with TRBJ2-7; D is unclear. The CDR3 has 11 amino acids. V lost 4 bases and J 3 bases, leaving 4 bases between the germline ends. Germline loops: CDR1 MDHEN, CDR2 SYDVKM. The CDR3: CASSSHYEQYF. The CDR3 coding sequence is TGTGCCAGCAGTTCACACTACGAGCAGTACTTC.

The rearrangement joins TRBV7-2 to TRBJ2-2, with TRBD1 matching over 11 bases. Germline lookup yields CDR1 SGHTA and CDR2 FQGNSA. The CDR3 has 15 residues. With 5 bases clipped from V and 5 bases from J, the junction kept 4 bases outside the gene matches. The CDR3 DNA sequence: TGTGCCAGCAGCCGCCGGGACAGGGGGACCGGGGAGCTGTTTTTT. Translation gives CASSRRDRGTGELFF.